One sample yielded the 5 T cell receptor beta chains listed below, sequenced in a study of blood T cell repertoires in COVID-19. The repertoire was sequenced with immunoSEQ multiplex PCR; TCRdb's copy has only in-frame clones and lacks some. The sample yields 110,000 to 150,000 clones, over 80% seen once. Sequenced material: peripheral blood. The source is a woman in her forties or fifties with acute or convalescent COVID-19.

This clone was counted between two and nine times. The rearrangement links TRBV19 to TRBJ1-4; 8 nucleotides match TRBD1. CDR3 length: 15 residues. The ends lost 9 bases at V and 7 bases at J; junction bases unmatched: 13. In germline, CDR1 is LNHDA, CDR2 SQIVND (reference sequence). The CDR3 DNA is TGTGCCAGCAAGGAAGGGGACAGGCTTATTGAAAAACTGTTTTTT. It yields the protein CASKEGDRLIEKLFF.

The V call is TRBV5-4, the J call TRBJ2-7; 9 nucleotides line up with TRBD2. This CDR3 is 15 amino acids long. Germline assignment: CDR1 SGHNT and CDR2 YYREEE (reference sequence). The ends lost 6 bases at V and 2 bases at J; junction bases unmatched: 9. DNA for the CDR3: TGTGCCAGCACCAAGGAGGCGGGGGGGACCTACGAGCAGTACTTC. Protein product: CASTKEAGGTYEQYF.

CDR3 nucleotide sequence: TGCGCCAGCAGCTTGTTCCGGGAAGCAACAGACACCATATATTTT. Protein product: CASSLFREATDTIYF. V and J are TRBV5-1 and TRBJ1-3; D remains unclear. Germline V gene data show CDR1 as SGHRS and CDR2 as YFSETQ. The CDR3 length is 15 residues. V was clipped by 1 base and J by 8 bases, with 16 bases between them.

The chain links TRBV27 to TRBJ1-5; possible D gene TRBD1, 6 bases. CDR1 is MNHEY, CDR2 SMNVEV, per germline (reference sequence). Trimming took off 9 bases at V and 6 bases at J, with 15 bases between the two ends. This CDR3 region has 13 residues. CDR3: CARPTGSGQPQHF. CDR3 coding DNA: TGTGCCAGGCCGACAGGTTCGGGTCAGCCCCAGCATTTT.

The chain uses TRBV2 and TRBJ2-3, with 12 bases identical to TRBD2. With V trimmed by 5 bases and J by 2 bases, 2 bases remained unmatched. Per the germline V gene, CDR1 is SNHLY and CDR2 is FYNNEI. The CDR3 runs to 15 residues. CDR3 loop: CASSWTSGTTDTQYF. The CDR3 bases are TGTGCCAGCAGTTGGACTAGCGGGACCACAGATACGCAGTATTTT. The entire variable domain, with the rest obtained from reference TRBV2 and TRBJ2-3, is as follows: EPEVTQTPSHQVTQMGQEVILRCVPISNHLYFYWYRQILGQKVEFLVSFYNNEISEKSEIFDDQFSVERPDGSNFTLKIRSTKLEDSAMYFCASSWTSGTTDTQYFGPGTRLTVL.